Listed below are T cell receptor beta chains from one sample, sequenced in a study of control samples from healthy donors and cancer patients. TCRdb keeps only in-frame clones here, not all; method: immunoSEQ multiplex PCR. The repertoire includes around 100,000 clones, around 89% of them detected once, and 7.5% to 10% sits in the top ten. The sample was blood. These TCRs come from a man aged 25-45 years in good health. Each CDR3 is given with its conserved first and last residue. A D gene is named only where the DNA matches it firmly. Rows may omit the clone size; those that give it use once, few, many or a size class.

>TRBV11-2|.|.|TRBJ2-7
CASSPSYEQYF
TGTGCCAGCAGCCCCTCCTACGAGCAGTACTTC
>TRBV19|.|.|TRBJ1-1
CASSIDNMNTEAFF
TGTGCCAGTAGTATAGACAACATGAACACTGAAGCTTTCTTT
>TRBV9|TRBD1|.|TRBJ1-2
CASSVVDLTGDLIYGYTF
TGTGCCAGCAGCGTAGTAGATTTAACAGGGGATCTTATCTATGGCTACACCTTC
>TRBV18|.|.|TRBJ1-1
CASSPPASGDTEAFF
TGTGCCAGCTCACCACCGGCCAGCGGGGACACTGAAGCTTTCTTT
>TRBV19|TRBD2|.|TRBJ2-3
CASSIIAGTGTDTQYF
TGTGCCAGTAGTATAATAGCGGGAACGGGGACAGATACGCAGTATTTT
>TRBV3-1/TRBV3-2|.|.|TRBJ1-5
CASSRTGLISQPQHF
TGTGCCAGCAGCCGAACAGGGTTAATTTCTCAGCCCCAGCATTTT
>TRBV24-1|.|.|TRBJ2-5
CATSENRGGPYETQYF
TGTGCCACCAGTGAAAATCGTGGGGGGCCTTATGAGACCCAGTACTTC
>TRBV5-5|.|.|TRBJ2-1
CASSYLPGTTLEHEQFF
TGTGCCAGCAGCTACTTACCCGGGACCACATTGGAGCATGAGCAGTTCTTC
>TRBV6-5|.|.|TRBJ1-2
CASKGGPRYGYTF
TGTGCCAGCAAGGGGGGCCCCCGGTATGGCTACACCTTC
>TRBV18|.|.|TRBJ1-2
CASSPDRGYTF
TGTGCCAGCTCACCCGACAGAGGCTACACCTTC
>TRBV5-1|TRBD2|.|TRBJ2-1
CASKPSGNHNEQFF
TGCGCCAGTAAACCTAGCGGGAACCACAATGAGCAGTTCTTC
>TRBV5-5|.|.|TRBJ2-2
CASSPQRGELFF
TGTGCCAGCAGCCCCCAGAGGGGGGAGCTGTTTTTT
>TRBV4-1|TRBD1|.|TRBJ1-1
CASSQAGQGRPNPF
TGCGCCAGCAGCCAGGCGGGACAGGGCCGTCCGAACCCCTTT
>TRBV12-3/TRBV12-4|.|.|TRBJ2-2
CASSLGTGELFF
TGTGCCAGCAGTTTGGGCACCGGGGAGCTGTTTTTT
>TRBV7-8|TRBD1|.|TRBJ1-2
CASSPRDREGRGYTF
TGTGCCAGCAGCCCTAGGGACAGGGAGGGCCGTGGCTACACCTTC
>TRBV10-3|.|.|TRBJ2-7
CATSRGSHLEEQYF
TGTGCCACCAGCCGAGGGTCCCACCTTGAGGAGCAGTACTTC
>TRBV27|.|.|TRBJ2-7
CASSLSTGRTYEQYF
TGTGCCAGCAGTTTATCGACTGGACGGACCTACGAGCAGTACTTC
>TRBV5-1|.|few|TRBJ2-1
CASSLNSEAYNEQFF
TGCGCCAGCAGCTTGAACAGCGAGGCCTACAATGAGCAGTTCTTC
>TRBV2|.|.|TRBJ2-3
CASREPGANTQYF
TGTGCCAGCAGGGAGCCGGGAGCTAATACGCAGTATTTT
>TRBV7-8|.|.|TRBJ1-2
CASSYAGTSGYTF
TGTGCCAGCAGCTACGCCGGGACTTCAGGCTACACCTTC
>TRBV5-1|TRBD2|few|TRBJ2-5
CASSLRTSFLADQETQYF
TGCGCCAGCAGCCTCCGGACTAGCTTTTTAGCGGATCAAGAGACCCAGTACTTC
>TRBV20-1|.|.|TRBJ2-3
CSATNTDTQYF
TGCAGTGCTACCAACACAGATACGCAGTATTTT